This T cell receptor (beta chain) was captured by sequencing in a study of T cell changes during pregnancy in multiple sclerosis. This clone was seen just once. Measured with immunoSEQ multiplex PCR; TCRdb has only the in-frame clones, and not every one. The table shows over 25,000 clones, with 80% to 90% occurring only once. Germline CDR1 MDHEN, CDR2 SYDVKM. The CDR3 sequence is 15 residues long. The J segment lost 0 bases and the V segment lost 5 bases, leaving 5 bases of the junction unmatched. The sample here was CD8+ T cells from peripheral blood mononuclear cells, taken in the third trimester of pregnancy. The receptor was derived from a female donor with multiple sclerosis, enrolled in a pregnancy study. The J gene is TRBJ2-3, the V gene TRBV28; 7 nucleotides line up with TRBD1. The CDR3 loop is CASSPGGLSTDTQYF. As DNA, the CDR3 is TGTGCCAGCAGTCCAGGGGGTCTCAGCACAGATACGCAGTATTTT. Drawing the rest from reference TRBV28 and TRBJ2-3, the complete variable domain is DVKVTQSSRYLVKRTGEKVFLECVQDMDHENMFWYRQDPGLGLRLIYFSYDVKMKEKGDIPEGYSVSREKKERFSLILESASTNQTSMYLCASSPGGLSTDTQYFGPGTRLTVL.